This T cell receptor beta chain was documented in a study of blood T cell repertoires in COVID-19. Across the whole study: T cells, B-cell-depleted T cells, or PBMCs supplied cDNA or gDNA.

Produced via immunoSEQ multiplex PCR; TCRdb's table is partial and in-frame only. The data show about 300,000 clones, over 75% seen once. Germline loops: CDR1 MGHDK, CDR2 SYGVNS. Trimming removed 5 bases from V and 2 bases from J; junction bases left unmatched: 6. CDR3 length equals 16 residues. Participant ages covered about 18 to 89 years across about 22 US areas. Recovered status applied to Cohort 3 donors who had two consecutive negative PCRs. It also applied to those with clearance or with symptom resolution. V gene TRBV25-1 combines with J gene TRBJ2-1; 10 bases fit TRBD2. The clonotype was recovered from a woman aged 18-29 years who had recovered from COVID-19. The sample was PBMCs or T cells enriched from blood (not recorded which). The CDR3 nucleotides read TGTGCCAGCAGTACCCATAGCGGGAGGACCTACAATGAGCAGTTCTTC. Encoded protein: CASSTHSGRTYNEQFF. Together with reference TRBV25-1 and TRBJ2-1, the CDR3 gives the full variable domain: EADIYQTPRYLVIGTGKKITLECSQTMGHDKMYWYQQDPGMELHLIHYSYGVNSTEKGDLSSESTVSRIRTEHFPLTLESARPSHTSQYLCASSTHSGRTYNEQFFGPGTRLTVL.